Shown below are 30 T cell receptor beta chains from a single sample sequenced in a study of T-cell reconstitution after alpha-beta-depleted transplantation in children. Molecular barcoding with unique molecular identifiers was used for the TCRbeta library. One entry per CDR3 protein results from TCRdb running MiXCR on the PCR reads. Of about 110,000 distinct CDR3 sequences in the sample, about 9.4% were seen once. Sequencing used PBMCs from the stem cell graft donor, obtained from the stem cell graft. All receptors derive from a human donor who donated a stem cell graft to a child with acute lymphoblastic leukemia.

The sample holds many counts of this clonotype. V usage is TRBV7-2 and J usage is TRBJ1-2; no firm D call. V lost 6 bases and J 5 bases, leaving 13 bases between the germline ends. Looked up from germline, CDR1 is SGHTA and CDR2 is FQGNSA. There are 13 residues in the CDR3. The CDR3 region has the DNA TGTGCCAGCAGACGGTCCGGACCGTATGGCTACACCTTC. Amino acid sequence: CASRRSGPYGYTF.

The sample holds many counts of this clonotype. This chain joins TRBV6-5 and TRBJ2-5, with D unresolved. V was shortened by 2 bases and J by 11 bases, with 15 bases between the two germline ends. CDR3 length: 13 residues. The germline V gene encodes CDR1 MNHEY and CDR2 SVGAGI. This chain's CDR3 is CASSYQRQATQYF. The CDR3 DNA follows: TGTGCCAGCAGTTACCAGCGTCAGGCCACACAGTACTTC.

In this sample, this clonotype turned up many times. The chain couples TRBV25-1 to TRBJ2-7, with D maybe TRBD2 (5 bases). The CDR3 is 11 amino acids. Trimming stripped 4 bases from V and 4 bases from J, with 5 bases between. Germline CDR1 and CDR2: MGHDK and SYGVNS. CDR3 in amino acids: CASSAGYEQYF. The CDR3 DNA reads TGTGCCAGCAGTGCGGGGTACGAGCAGTACTTC.

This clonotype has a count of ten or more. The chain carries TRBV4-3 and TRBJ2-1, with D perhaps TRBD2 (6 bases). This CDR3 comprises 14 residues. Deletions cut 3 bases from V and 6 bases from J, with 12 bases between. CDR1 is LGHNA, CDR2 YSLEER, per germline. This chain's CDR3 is CASSQATRSNEQFF. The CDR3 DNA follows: TGCGCCAGCAGCCAGGCGACTAGATCCAATGAGCAGTTCTTC.

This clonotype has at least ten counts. The CDR3: CSAKNTRQGGVGYEQYF. DNA for the CDR3: TGCAGTGCTAAAAACACCCGACAGGGTGGGGTTGGCTACGAGCAGTACTTC. This sequence joins TRBV20-1 and TRBJ2-7; TRBD1 matches at 7 bases. The germline V gene has CDR1 DFQATT and CDR2 SNEGSKA (reference sequence). Trimming cost V 4 bases and J 3 bases; bases outside gene matches: 18. The CDR3 has 17 amino acids.

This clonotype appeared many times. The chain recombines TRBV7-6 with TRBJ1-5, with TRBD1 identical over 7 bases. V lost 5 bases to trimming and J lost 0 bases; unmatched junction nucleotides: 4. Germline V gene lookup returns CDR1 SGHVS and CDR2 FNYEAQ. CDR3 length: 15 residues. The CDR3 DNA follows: TGTGCCAGCAGCCCAGGGGGGTATAGCAATCAGCCCCAGCATTTT. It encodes CASSPGGYSNQPQHF. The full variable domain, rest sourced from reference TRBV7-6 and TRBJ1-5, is GAGVSQSPRYKVTKRGQDVALRCDPISGHVSLYWYRQALGQGPEFLTYFNYEAQQDKSGLPNDRFSAERPEGSISTLTIQRTEQRDSAMYRCASSPGGYSNQPQHFGDGTRLSIL.

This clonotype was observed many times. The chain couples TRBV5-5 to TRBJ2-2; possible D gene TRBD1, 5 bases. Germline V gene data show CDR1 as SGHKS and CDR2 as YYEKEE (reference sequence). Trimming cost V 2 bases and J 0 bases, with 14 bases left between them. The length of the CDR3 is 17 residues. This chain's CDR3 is CASSFGAAEPNTGELFF. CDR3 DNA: TGTGCCAGCAGCTTTGGGGCGGCGGAGCCGAACACCGGGGAGCTGTTTTTT.

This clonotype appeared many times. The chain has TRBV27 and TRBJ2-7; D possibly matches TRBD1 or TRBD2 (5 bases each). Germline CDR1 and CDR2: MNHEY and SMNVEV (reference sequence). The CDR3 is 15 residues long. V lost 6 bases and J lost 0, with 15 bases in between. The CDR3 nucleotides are TGTGCCAGCAGATCCTCGGGGCAGATCTCCTACGAGCAGTACTTC. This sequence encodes CASRSSGQISYEQYF.

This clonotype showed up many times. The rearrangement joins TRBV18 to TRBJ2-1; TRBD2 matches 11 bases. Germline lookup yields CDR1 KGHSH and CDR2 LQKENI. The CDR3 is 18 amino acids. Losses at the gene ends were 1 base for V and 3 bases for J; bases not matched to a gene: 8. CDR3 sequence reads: CASSPRALAGGNYNEQFF. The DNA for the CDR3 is TGTGCCAGCTCACCACGGGCCTTAGCGGGGGGGAACTACAATGAGCAGTTCTTC.

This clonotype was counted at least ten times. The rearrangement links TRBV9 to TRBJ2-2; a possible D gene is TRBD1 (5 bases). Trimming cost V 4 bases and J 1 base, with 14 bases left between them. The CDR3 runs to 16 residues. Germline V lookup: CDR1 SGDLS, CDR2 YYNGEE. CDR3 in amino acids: CASSHPAGLNTGELFF. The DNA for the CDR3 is TGTGCCAGCAGCCATCCGGCAGGGCTGAACACCGGGGAGCTGTTTTTT.

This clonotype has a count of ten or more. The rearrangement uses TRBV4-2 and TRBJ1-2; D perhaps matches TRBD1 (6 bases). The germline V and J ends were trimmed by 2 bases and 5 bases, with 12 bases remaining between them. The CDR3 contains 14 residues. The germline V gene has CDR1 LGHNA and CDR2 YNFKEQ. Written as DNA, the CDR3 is TGTGCCAGCAGCCAACCGGACAGAGCTTATGGCTACACCTTC. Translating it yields CASSQPDRAYGYTF.

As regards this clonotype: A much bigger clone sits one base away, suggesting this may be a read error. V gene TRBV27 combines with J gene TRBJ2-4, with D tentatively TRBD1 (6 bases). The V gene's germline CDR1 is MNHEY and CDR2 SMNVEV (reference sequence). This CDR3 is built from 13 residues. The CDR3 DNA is TGTGCCAGCGGACAGTTTTCTGAAAACAGTCAGTACTTC. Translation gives CASGQFSENSQYF.

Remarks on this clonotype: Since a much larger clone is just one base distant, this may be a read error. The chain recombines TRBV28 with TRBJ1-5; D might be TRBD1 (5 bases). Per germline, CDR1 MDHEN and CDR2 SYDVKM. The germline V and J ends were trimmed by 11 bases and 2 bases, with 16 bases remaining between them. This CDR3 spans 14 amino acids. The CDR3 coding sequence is TGTGCCGGCATCAGGGTGGGCGGCAATCAGCCCCAGCATTTT. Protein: CAGIRVGGNQPQHF.

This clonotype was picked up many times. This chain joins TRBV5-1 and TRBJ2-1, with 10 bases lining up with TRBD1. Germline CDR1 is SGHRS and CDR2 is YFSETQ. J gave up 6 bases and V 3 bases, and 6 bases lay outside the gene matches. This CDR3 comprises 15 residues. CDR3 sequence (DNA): TGCGCCAGCAGCTATGGGACAGGGGTCAGCAATGAGCAGTTCTTC. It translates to CASSYGTGVSNEQFF.

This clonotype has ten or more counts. CDR3 residues: CASSPQGLSTGYTF. The CDR3 DNA follows: TGTGCCAGCAGCCCCCAGGGGCTTTCTACCGGCTACACCTTC. The chain employs TRBV11-2 and TRBJ1-2; a possible D gene is TRBD1 (6 bases). This CDR3 is 14 amino acids long. The germline CDR1 and CDR2 sequences are SGHAT and FQNNGV. The V end lost 5 bases, the J end lost 8 bases, and 18 bases lay between the germline ends.

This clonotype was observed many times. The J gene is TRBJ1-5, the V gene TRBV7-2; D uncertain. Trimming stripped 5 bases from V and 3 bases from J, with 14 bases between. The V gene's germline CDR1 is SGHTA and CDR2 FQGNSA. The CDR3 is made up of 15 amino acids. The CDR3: CASSVDRAVNQPQHF. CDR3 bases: TGTGCCAGCAGCGTGGATAGGGCGGTCAATCAGCCCCAGCATTTT.

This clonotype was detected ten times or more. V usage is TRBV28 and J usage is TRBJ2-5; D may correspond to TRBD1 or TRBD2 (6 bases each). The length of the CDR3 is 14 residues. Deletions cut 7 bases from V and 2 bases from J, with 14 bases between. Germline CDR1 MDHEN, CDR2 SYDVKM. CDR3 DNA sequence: TGTGCCAGCATCGAGACTAGGGGGCAAGAGACCCAGTACTTC. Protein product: CASIETRGQETQYF.

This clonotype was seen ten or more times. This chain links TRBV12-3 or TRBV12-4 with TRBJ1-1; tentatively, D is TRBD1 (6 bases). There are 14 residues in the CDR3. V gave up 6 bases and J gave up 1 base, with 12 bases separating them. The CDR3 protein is CASRYKQGNTEAFF. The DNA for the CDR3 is TGTGCCAGCAGATATAAACAGGGGAACACTGAAGCTTTCTTT.

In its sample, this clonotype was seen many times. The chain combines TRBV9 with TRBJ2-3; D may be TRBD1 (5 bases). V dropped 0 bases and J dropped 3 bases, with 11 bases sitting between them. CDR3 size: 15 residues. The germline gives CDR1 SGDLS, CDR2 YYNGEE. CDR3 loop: CASSVAAGRTDTQYF. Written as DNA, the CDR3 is TGTGCCAGCAGCGTAGCGGCAGGGCGGACAGATACGCAGTATTTT.

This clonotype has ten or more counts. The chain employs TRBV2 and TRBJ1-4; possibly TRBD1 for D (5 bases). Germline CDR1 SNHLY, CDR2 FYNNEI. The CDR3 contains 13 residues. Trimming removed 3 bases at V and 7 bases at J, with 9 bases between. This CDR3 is CASSEFRVEKLFF. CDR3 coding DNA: TGTGCCAGCAGTGAGTTCAGGGTTGAAAAACTGTTTTTT.

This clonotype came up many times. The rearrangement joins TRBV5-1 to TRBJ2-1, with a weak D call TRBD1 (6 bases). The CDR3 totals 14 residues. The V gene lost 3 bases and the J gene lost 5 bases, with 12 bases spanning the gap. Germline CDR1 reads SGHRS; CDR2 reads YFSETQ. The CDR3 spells CASSWGTQDNEQFF. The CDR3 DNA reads TGCGCCAGCAGCTGGGGGACACAGGACAATGAGCAGTTCTTC.

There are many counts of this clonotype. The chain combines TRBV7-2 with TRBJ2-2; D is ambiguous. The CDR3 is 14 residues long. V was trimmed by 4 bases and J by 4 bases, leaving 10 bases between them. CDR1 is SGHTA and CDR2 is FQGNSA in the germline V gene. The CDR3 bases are TGTGCCAGCAGCTCGACAATTTCCACCGGGGAGCTGTTTTTT. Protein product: CASSSTISTGELFF.

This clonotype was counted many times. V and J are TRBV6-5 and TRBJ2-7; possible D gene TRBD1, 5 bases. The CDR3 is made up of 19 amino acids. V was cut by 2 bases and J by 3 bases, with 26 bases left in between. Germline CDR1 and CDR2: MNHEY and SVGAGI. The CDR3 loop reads CASSYDTPSATVPSYEQYF. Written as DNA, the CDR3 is TGTGCCAGCAGTTACGACACACCTTCGGCGACAGTTCCTAGCTACGAGCAGTACTTC.

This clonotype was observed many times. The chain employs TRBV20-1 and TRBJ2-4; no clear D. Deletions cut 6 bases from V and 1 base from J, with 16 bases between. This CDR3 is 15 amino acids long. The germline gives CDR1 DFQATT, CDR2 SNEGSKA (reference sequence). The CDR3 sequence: CSACPNSGAKNIQYF. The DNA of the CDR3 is TGCAGTGCCTGCCCTAACTCGGGCGCCAAAAACATTCAGTACTTC.

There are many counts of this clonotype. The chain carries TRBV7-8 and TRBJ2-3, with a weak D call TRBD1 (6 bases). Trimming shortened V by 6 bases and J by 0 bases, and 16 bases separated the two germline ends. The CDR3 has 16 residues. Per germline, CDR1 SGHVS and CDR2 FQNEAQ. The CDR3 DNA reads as TGTGCCAGCAGTGACAAGGACAGCCTTAGCACAGATACGCAGTATTTT. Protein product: CASSDKDSLSTDTQYF. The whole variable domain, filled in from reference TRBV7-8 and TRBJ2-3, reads GAGVSQSPRYKVAKRGQDVALRCDPISGHVSLFWYQQALGQGPEFLTYFQNEAQLDKSGLPSDRFFAERPEGSVSTLKIQRTQQEDSAVYLCASSDKDSLSTDTQYFGPGTRLTVL.

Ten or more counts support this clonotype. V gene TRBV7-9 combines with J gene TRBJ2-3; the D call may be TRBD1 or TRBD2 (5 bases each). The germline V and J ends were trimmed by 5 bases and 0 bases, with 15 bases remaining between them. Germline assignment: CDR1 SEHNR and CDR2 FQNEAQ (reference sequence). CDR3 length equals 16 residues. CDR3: CASSGRQGVSTDTQYF. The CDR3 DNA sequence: TGTGCCAGCAGCGGGCGCCAGGGAGTCAGCACAGATACGCAGTATTTT.

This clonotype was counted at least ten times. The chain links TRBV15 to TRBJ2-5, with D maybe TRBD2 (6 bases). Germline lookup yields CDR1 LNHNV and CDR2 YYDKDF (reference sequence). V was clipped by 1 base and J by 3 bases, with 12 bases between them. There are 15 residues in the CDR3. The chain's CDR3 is CATSRVKRAKETQYF. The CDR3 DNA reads TGTGCCACCAGCAGAGTAAAGCGGGCAAAAGAGACCCAGTACTTC.

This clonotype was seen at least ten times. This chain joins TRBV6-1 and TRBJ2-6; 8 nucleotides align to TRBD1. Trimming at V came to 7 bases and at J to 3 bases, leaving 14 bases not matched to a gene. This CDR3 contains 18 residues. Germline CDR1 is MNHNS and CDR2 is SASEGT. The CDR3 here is CASTARDRLSYGANVLTF. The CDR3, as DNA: TGTGCCAGCACCGCTAGGGACAGGCTCTCGTATGGGGCCAACGTCCTGACTTTC.

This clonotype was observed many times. The CDR3 reads CASRRDRDYGYTF. In nucleotides, the CDR3 is TGTGCCAGCAGGAGGGACAGGGACTATGGCTACACCTTC. The chain uses TRBV12-3 or TRBV12-4 and TRBJ1-2, with 9 nucleotides matching TRBD1. This CDR3 is built from 13 residues. V gave up 6 bases and J gave up 3 bases; unmatched junction bases: 2.

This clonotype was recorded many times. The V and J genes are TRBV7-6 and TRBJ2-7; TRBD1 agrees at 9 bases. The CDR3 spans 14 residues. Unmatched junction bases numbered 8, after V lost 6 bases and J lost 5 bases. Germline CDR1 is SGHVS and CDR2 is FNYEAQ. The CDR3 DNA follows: TGTGCCAGCAGGCCCGGGACAGGGTCCCACGAGCAGTACTTC. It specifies CASRPGTGSHEQYF.